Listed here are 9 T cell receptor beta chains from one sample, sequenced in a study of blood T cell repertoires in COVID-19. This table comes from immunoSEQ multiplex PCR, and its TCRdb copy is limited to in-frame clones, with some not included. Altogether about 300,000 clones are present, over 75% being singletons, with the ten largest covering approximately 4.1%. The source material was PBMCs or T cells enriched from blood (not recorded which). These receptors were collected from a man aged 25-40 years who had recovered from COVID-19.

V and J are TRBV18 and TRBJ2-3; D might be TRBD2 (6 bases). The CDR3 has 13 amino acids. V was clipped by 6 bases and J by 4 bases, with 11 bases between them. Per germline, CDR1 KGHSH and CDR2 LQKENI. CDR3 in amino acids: CASSPRRADTQYF. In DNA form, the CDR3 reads TGTGCCAGCTCGCCCAGGAGGGCAGATACGCAGTATTTT.

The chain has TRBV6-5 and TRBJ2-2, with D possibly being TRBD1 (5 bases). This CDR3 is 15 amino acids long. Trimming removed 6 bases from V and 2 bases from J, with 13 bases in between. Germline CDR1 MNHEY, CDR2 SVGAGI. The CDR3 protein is CASSLRAINTGELFF. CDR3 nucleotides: TGTGCCAGCAGCCTCAGGGCCATAAACACCGGGGAGCTGTTTTTT.

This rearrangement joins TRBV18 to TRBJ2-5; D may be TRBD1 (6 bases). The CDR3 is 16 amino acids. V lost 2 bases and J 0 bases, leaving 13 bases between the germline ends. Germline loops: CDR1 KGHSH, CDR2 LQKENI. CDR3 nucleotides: TGTGCCAGCTCACCAAGGACCTGGACAGACCAAGAGACCCAGTACTTC. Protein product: CASSPRTWTDQETQYF.

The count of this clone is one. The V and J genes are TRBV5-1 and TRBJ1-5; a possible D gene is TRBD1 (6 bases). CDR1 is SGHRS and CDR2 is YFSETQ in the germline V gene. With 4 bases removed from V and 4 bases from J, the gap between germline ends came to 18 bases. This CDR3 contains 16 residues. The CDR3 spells CASSTKRGGRNQPQHF. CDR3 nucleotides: TGCGCCAGCAGCACAAAAAGGGGGGGACGGAATCAGCCCCAGCATTTT.

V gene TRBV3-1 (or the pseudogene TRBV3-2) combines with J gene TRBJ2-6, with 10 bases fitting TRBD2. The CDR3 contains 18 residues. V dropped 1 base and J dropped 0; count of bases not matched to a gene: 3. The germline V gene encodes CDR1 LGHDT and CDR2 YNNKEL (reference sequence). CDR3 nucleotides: TGTGCCAGCAGCCAAGTATTAGCGGGGGGCTCTGGGGCCAACGTCCTGACTTTC. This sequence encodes CASSQVLAGGSGANVLTF.

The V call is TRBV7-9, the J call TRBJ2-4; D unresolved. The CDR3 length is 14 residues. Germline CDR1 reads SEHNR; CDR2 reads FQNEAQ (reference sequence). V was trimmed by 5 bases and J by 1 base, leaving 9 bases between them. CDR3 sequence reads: CASSPGAAKNIQYF. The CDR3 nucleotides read TGTGCCAGCAGCCCCGGTGCGGCCAAAAACATTCAGTACTTC.

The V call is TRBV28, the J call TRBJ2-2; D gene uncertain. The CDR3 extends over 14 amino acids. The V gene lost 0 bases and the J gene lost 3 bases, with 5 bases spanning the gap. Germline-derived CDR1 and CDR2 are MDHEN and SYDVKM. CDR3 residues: CASSLWQDTGELFF. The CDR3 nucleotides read TGTGCCAGCAGTTTATGGCAGGACACCGGGGAGCTGTTTTTT.

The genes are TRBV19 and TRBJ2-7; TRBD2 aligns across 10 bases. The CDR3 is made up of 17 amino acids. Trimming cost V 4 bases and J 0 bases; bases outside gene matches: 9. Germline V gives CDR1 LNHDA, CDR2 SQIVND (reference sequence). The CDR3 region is CASSSDVAGGFSYEQYF. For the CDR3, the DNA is TGTGCCAGTAGTAGCGACGTAGCGGGAGGTTTCTCCTACGAGCAGTACTTC.

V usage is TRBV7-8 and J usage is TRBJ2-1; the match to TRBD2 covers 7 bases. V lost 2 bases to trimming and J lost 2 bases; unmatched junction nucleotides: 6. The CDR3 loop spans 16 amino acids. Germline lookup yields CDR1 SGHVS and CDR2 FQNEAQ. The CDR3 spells CASSLLYGRPYNEQFF. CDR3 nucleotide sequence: TGTGCCAGCAGCTTACTGTACGGGAGGCCCTACAATGAGCAGTTCTTC.